This TCR beta chain was sequenced during a study of T cell repertoires in cytomegalovirus infection. Study in general: A matching HLA type, together with CMV infection, was signaled by public TCR beta signatures. Whole-study findings and limits: Cumulative public TCR beta family frequency identified CMV carriers with the relevant HLA. In two of eight donors, the top clonotype was HLA-C-restricted CMV-specific.

With respect to this clonotype: Its antigen is unknown.

Trimming removed 5 bases from V and 7 bases from J; junction bases left unmatched: 19. Germline assignment: CDR1 MDHEN and CDR2 SYDVKM. The CDR3 runs 18 residues. TCRdb reprocessed the reads with MiXCR, giving one entry per CDR3 protein. The table records 310,000 or so distinct CDR3 sequences, roughly 23% of them present only once. V is TRBV28 and J is TRBJ1-2; 10 bases fit TRBD1. The receptor was derived from a human donor in good health (CMV status not recorded). Some clones in this sample may be carry-over from other donors' samples. Sample: PBMCs. Here the CDR3 reads CASSPRFGQGGVGGGYTF. The CDR3 DNA sequence: TGTGCCAGCAGTCCTCGATTTGGACAGGGGGGCGTTGGAGGTGGCTACACCTTC.